This T cell receptor (beta chain) came from a study of regulatory T cells in long-lasting Graves disease. Study as a whole: Persistence in Graves' disease denoted antithyroid drug use beyond 5 years alongside positive TSH receptor antibodies.

The time point was: persistent/refractory GD, antithyroid drugs over 5 years with positive TRAb. Extracted RNA from PBMCs served as the source of the TCR library. American Thyroid Association guidelines defined Graves' disease diagnosis. Patients were from an endocrinology department in Xi'an, China. Arm-PCR with iRepertoire HTBI primers amplified the CDR3 regions for these TCR beta libraries. MiXCR was run by TCRdb on the multiplex PCR reads, yielding one entry per CDR3 protein. Among some 300,000 distinct CDR3 sequences listed, 20% to 25% were seen once. Broader study findings: There was favoring of TRBV28, TRBJ1-2 and TRBJ2-5 in persistent disease.

At least ten counts were recorded for this clonotype. The target antigen is unknown. V shed 5 bases and J shed 9 bases, with 20 bases lying between them. The CDR3 covers 14 residues. Looked up from germline, CDR1 is MDHEN and CDR2 is SYDVKM. The sequenced sample was peripheral blood mononuclear cells (PBMCs), obtained when the disease was refractory, from a patient treated with antithyroid drugs. V and J are TRBV28 and TRBJ2-7; D may be TRBD1 or TRBD2 (5 bases each). The clonotype originates from a female donor with Graves disease. The CDR3 sequence is CASSGRSQEAVQYF. The CDR3 nucleotides read TGTGCCAGCAGTGGGCGTTCACAGGAGGCGGTGCAGTACTTC.